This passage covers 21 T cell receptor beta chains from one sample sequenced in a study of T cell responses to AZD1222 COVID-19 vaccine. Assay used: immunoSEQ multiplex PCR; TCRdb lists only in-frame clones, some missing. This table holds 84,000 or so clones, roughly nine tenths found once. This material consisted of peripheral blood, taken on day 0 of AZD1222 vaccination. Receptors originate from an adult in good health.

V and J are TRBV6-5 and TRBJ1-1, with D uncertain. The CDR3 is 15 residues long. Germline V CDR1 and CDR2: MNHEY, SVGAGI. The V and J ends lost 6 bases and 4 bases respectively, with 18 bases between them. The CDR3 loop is CASRPPFRGPTEAFF. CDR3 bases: TGTGCCAGCAGACCCCCTTTTCGAGGACCCACTGAAGCTTTCTTT.

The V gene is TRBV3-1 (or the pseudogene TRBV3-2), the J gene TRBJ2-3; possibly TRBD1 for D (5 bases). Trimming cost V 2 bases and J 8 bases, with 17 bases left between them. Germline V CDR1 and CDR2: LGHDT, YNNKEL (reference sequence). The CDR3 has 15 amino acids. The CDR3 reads CASSQQDTEWGTQYF. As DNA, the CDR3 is TGTGCCAGCAGCCAACAGGACACGGAATGGGGTACGCAGTATTTT.

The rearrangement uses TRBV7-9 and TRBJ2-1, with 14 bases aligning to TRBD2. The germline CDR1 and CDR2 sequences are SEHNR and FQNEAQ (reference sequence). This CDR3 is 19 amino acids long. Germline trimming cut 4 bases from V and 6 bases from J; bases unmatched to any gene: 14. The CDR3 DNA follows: TGTGCCAGCAGCTCACCCGGGACTAGCGGGGGACTACTTGTCAATGAGCAGTTCTTC. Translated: CASSSPGTSGGLLVNEQFF.

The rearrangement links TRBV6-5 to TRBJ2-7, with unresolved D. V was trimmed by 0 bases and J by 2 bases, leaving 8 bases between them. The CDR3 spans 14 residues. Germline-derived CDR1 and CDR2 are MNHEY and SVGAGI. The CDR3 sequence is CASSYSGRAYEQYF. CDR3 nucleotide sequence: TGTGCCAGCAGTTACTCGGGCCGCGCCTACGAGCAGTACTTC.

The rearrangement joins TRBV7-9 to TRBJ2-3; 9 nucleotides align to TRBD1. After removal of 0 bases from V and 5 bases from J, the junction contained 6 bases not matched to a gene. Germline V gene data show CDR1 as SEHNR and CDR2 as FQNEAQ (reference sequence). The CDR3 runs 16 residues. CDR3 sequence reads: CASSLASQGAGDTQYF. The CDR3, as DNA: TGTGCCAGCAGCTTAGCGTCACAGGGGGCCGGAGATACGCAGTATTTT.

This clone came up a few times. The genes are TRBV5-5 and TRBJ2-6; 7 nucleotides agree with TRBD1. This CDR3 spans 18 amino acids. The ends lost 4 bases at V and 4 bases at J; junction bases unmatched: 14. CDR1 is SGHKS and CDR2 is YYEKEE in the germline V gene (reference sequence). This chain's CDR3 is CASSQKTGYSTGANVLTF. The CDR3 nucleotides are TGTGCCAGCAGCCAAAAGACAGGGTACTCGACAGGGGCCAACGTCCTGACTTTC.

The CDR3 nucleotides read TGTGCCAGCATCCGTAGCGGGGCGAGCTCCTACGAGCAGTACTTC. The encoded protein is CASIRSGASSYEQYF. This chain connects TRBV28 to TRBJ2-7; 8 nucleotides agree with TRBD2. The junction had 8 bases not matched to a gene; V was cut back by 7 bases and J by 0 bases. Per the germline V gene, CDR1 is MDHEN and CDR2 is SYDVKM. The CDR3 has 15 amino acids.

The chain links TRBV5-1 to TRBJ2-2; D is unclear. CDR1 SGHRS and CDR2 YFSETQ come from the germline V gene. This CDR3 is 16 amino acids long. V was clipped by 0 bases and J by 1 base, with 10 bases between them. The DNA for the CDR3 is TGCGCCAGCAGCTTGGATAGGACCCAGAACACCGGGGAGCTGTTTTTT. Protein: CASSLDRTQNTGELFF.

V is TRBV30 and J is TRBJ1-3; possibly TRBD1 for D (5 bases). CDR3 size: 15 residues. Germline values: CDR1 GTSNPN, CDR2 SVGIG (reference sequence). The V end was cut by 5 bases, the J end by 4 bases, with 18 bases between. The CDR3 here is CAWGSGPRRGNTIYF. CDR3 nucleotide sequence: TGTGCCTGGGGCTCGGGACCGCGCCGAGGAAACACCATATATTTT.

CDR3 nucleotide sequence: TGTGCCAGCAGCCAAGAATGGTTAGGGCAGGGACTAAATGGAAACACCATATATTTT. Translated, it gives CASSQEWLGQGLNGNTIYF. The chain combines TRBV3-1 (or the pseudogene TRBV3-2) with TRBJ1-3; tentative D call: TRBD1 (5 bases). Deletions cut 0 bases from V and 3 bases from J, with 21 bases between. The length of the CDR3 is 19 residues. CDR1 and CDR2 from the germline V gene are LGHDT and YNNKEL (reference sequence).

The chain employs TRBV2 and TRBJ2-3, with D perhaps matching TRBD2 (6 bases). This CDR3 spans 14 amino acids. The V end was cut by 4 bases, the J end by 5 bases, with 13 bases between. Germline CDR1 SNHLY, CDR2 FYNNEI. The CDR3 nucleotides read TGTGCCAGCAGTGTGGGACTCGCAGGAGATACGCAGTATTTT. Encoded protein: CASSVGLAGDTQYF.

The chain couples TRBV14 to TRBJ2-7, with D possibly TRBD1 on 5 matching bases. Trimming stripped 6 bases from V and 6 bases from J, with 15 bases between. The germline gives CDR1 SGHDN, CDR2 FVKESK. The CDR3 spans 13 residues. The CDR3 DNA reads TGTGCCAGCAGACGCGCTAGAAGGGGCGAGCAGTACTTC. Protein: CASRRARRGEQYF.

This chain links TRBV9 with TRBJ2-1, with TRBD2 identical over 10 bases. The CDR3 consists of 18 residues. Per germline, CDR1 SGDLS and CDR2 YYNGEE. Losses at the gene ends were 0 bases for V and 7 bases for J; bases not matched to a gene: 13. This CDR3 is CASSVDPSGAGGQNEQFF. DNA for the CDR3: TGTGCCAGCAGCGTAGACCCCTCCGGAGCGGGGGGGCAGAATGAGCAGTTCTTC.

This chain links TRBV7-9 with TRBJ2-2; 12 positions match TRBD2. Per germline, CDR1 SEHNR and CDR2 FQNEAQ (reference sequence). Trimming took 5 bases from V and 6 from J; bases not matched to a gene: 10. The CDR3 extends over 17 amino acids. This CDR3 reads CASSPGRLAGAAGELFF. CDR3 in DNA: TGTGCCAGCAGCCCAGGGAGACTAGCGGGAGCCGCCGGGGAGCTGTTTTTT.

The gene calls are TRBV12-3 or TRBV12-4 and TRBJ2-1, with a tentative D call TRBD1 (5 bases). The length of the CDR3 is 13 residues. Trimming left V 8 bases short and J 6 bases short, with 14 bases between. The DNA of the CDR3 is TGTGCCAGCTGTCGACTCCAGGGCAATGAGCAGTTCTTC. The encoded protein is CASCRLQGNEQFF.

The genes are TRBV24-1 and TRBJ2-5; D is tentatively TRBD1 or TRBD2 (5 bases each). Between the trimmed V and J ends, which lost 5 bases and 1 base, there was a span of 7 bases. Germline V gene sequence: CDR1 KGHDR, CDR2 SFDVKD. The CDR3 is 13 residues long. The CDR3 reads CATSAGTQETQYF. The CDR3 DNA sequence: TGTGCCACCAGTGCAGGGACCCAAGAGACCCAGTACTTC.

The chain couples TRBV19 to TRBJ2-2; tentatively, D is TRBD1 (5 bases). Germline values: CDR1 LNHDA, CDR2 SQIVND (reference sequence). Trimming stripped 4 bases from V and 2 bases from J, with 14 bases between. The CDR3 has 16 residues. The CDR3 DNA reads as TGTGCCAGTAGTACCGCAAGGGGCCCCAACACCGGGGAGCTGTTTTTT. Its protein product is CASSTARGPNTGELFF.

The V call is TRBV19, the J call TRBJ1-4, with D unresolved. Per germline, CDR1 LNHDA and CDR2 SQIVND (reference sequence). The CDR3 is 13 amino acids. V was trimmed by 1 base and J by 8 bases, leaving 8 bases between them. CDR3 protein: CASSIATKEKLFF. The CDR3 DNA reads TGTGCCAGTAGTATAGCCACCAAGGAAAAACTGTTTTTT.

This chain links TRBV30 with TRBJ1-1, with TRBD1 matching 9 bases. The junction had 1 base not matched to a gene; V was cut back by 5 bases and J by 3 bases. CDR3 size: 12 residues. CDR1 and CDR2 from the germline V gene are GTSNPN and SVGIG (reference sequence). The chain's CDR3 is CAWDRGYTEAFF. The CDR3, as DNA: TGTGCCTGGGACAGGGGGTACACTGAAGCTTTCTTT.

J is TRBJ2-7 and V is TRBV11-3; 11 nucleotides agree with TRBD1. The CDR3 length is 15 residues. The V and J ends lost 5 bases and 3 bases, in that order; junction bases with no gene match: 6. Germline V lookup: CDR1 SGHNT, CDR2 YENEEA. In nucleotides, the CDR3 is TGTGCCAGCAGCATCGGGACAGGGGGAAACTACGAGCAGTACTTC. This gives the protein CASSIGTGGNYEQYF.

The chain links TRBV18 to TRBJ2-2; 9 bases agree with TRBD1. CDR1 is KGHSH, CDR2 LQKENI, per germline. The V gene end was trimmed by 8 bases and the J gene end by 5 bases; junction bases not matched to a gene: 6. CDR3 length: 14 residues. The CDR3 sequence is CASQEGQGTGELFF. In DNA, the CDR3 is TGTGCCAGCCAAGAGGGACAGGGAACCGGGGAGCTGTTTTTT.